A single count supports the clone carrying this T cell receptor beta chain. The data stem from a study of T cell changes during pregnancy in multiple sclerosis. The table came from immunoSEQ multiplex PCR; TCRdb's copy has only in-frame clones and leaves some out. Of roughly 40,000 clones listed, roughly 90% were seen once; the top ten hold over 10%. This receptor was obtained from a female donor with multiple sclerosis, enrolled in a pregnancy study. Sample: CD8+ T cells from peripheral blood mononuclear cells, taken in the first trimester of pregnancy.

CDR3 region: CASRGQSTDTQYF. CDR3 sequence (DNA): TGTGCCAGCAGGGGACAGTCCACAGATACGCAGTATTTT. This sequence joins TRBV27 and TRBJ2-3; 7 bases match TRBD1. CDR1 is MNHEY, CDR2 SMNVEV, per germline (reference sequence). The CDR3 totals 13 residues. Unmatched junction bases numbered 2, after V lost 6 bases and J lost 2 bases.